This entry lists 3 T cell receptor beta chains sequenced from one sample in a study of blood T cell repertoires in COVID-19. Clones were sequenced by immunoSEQ multiplex PCR, and TCRdb holds only the in-frame ones, with some missing. The sample consists of fewer than 250,000 clones, 80% to 95% of them appearing once. Sequencing input: peripheral blood. Receptors were obtained from a man aged 30 to 45 with COVID-19, enrolled during active disease.

The J gene is TRBJ1-6, the V gene TRBV2, with D hard to call. V was pared by 1 base and J by 11 bases, with 12 bases between. Germline CDR1 is SNHLY and CDR2 is FYNNEI. CDR3 length equals 14 residues. The CDR3 protein is CASSEGSGDPPLHF. In DNA, the CDR3 is TGTGCCAGCAGTGAAGGATCGGGAGATCCACCCCTCCACTTT.

V usage is TRBV5-5 and J usage is TRBJ2-5; 9 bases align to TRBD1. Germline V gene lookup returns CDR1 SGHKS and CDR2 YYEKEE (reference sequence). V shed 9 bases, J shed 5 bases, and the junction held 11 bases outside the gene matches. The CDR3 length is 14 residues. The CDR3 DNA follows: TGTGCCACCCGACAGGGGGTGAGTTCCGAGACCCAGTACTTC. Amino acid sequence: CATRQGVSSETQYF.

Here the CDR3 DNA reads TGCGCCAGCAGCTTGGATGGACAGGGGGAAAATGGCTACACCTTC. Translated, it gives CASSLDGQGENGYTF. This chain links TRBV5-1 with TRBJ1-2; 10 bases align to TRBD1. J was trimmed by 6 bases and V by 0 bases; bases with no gene match: 5. The CDR3 is 15 residues long. CDR1 is SGHRS and CDR2 is YFSETQ in the germline V gene.